These 30 T cell receptor beta chains originate from one sample sequenced in a study of cytomegalovirus exposure and HLA in healthy donors. This PCR relied on a set of 60 Vbeta primers and 13 Jbeta primers. The table came from immunoSEQ multiplex PCR; TCRdb's copy has only in-frame clones and leaves some out. The sample has more than 150,000 clones; roughly 78% are singletons. Sequenced sample: PBMCs. The receptors were gathered from a girl aged 10 to 17 in good health and CMV-seropositive.

In this sample, this clone turned up a few times. This sequence joins TRBV4-3 and TRBJ2-5, with a weak D call TRBD1 (5 bases). The CDR3 covers 15 residues. Germline loops: CDR1 LGHNA, CDR2 YSLEER. V was shortened by 0 bases and J by 0 bases, with 8 bases between the two germline ends. The CDR3 is CASSQDDRYQETQYF. For the CDR3, the DNA is TGCGCCAGCAGCCAAGATGACAGATACCAAGAGACCCAGTACTTC.

This chain joins TRBV7-2 and TRBJ1-1; 8 bases are shared with TRBD1. The CDR3 extends over 16 amino acids. The germline CDR1 and CDR2 sequences are SGHTA and FQGNSA. The J segment lost 0 bases and the V segment lost 6 bases, leaving 9 bases of the junction unmatched. The DNA of the CDR3 is TGTGCCAGCAGTCTCCAGGGGGCCCCAATGAACACTGAAGCTTTCTTT. It yields the protein CASSLQGAPMNTEAFF.

J is TRBJ2-2 and V is TRBV4-2; 14 bases align to TRBD2. This CDR3 spans 18 amino acids. Trimming at V came to 6 bases and at J to 5 bases, leaving 11 bases not matched to a gene. Germline values: CDR1 LGHNA, CDR2 YNFKEQ. The CDR3 DNA reads TGTGCCAGCAGGGGGACTAGCGGGGGCCCCCTGAGGACCGGGGAGCTGTTTTTT. Translating gives CASRGTSGGPLRTGELFF.

The gene calls are TRBV30 and TRBJ2-5, with D perhaps matching TRBD2 (6 bases). Trimming shortened V by 5 bases and J by 7 bases, and 20 bases separated the two germline ends. Germline-derived CDR1 and CDR2 are GTSNPN and SVGIG (reference sequence). The length of the CDR3 is 14 residues. The CDR3 region has the DNA TGTGCCTGGGCCCGGGACGCCGCCGGGAGGACCCAGTACTTC. Encoded protein: CAWARDAAGRTQYF.

The sample holds one count of this clone. The V and J genes are TRBV2 and TRBJ2-1; TRBD2 matches at 11 bases. This CDR3 has 18 amino acids. Per germline, CDR1 SNHLY and CDR2 FYNNEI. V lost 1 base and J lost 0; bases outside the gene matches: 5. Here the CDR3 DNA reads TGTGCCAGCAGTGAAGGGGGTAGCGGGGGGGCCTCCTACAATGAGCAGTTCTTC. Translating gives CASSEGGSGGASYNEQFF.

The chain's CDR3 is CASRFSGGNEQFF. DNA for the CDR3: TGTGCCAGCAGATTTTCAGGGGGCAATGAGCAGTTCTTC. V is TRBV6-1 and J is TRBJ2-1, with 7 positions matching TRBD1. Germline V gene sequence: CDR1 MNHNS, CDR2 SASEGT. The CDR3 spans 13 residues. V lost 6 bases to trimming and J lost 6 bases; unmatched junction nucleotides: 5.

With respect to this clone: This specimen includes other DNA sequences encoding the same CDR3. The rearrangement joins TRBV9 to TRBJ1-3; TRBD1 might be the D (5 bases). From germline, CDR1 is SGDLS and CDR2 YYNGEE. The V and J ends lost 0 bases and 0 bases respectively, with 7 bases between them. The CDR3 spans 15 residues. CDR3 amino acids: CASSVDRSSGNTIYF. The CDR3 nucleotides read TGTGCCAGCAGCGTAGACAGGAGCTCTGGAAACACCATATATTTT.

This clone was picked up a small number of times. This chain uses TRBV6-1 with TRBJ1-5; weak D call: TRBD1 (6 bases). V was trimmed by 1 base and J by 7 bases, leaving 14 bases between them. The CDR3 extends over 15 amino acids. Germline-derived CDR1 and CDR2 are MNHNS and SASEGT. DNA for the CDR3: TGTGCCAGCAGTGAAGGGGCAGCGAGGGGGCAGCCCCAGCATTTT. It codes for CASSEGAARGQPQHF.

Note on this clone: Other DNA sequences in this specimen translate into the identical CDR3. The chain couples TRBV6-1 to TRBJ1-1; no clear D. There are 13 residues in the CDR3. Germline CDR1 reads MNHNS; CDR2 reads SASEGT. The germline V and J ends were trimmed by 1 base and 4 bases, with 7 bases remaining between them. The CDR3 loop is CASSEVGGTEAFF. CDR3 in DNA: TGTGCCAGCAGTGAAGTGGGAGGCACTGAAGCTTTCTTT.

The chain recombines TRBV2 with TRBJ1-1; no definite D call. V was pared by 6 bases and J by 7 bases, with 15 bases between. The CDR3 length is 13 residues. The germline V gene has CDR1 SNHLY and CDR2 FYNNEI. CDR3 sequence: CASSGRAGFEAFF. CDR3 sequence (DNA): TGTGCCAGCAGCGGGCGGGCTGGGTTTGAAGCTTTCTTT.

The chain is built from TRBV21-1 and TRBJ2-2; TRBD1 is the table's D call and was not checked against the DNA. TRBV21-1 is marked as a pseudogene. The CDR3 is made up of 14 amino acids. CDR3 coding DNA: TGTGCCAGCAGCAAAGTTAGGGGAACCGGGGAGCTGTTTTTT. It codes for CASSKVRGTGELFF.

This sequence joins TRBV11-2 and TRBJ2-2, with D maybe TRBD1 (6 bases). V lost 8 bases and J lost 1, with 11 bases in between. The CDR3 length is 14 residues. In germline, CDR1 is SGHAT, CDR2 FQNNGV. The CDR3 region has the DNA TGTGCCAGCTCTTGGACAGAGAACACCGGGGAGCTGTTTTTT. This sequence encodes CASSWTENTGELFF.

The chain's CDR3 is CASSDAARGDEKLFF. CDR3 nucleotides: TGTGCCAGCAGCGACGCCGCCAGGGGAGATGAAAAACTGTTTTTT. V is TRBV7-9 and J is TRBJ1-4; D may be TRBD1 (6 bases). V lost 5 bases to trimming and J lost 6 bases, with 16 bases between them. The CDR3 sequence is 15 residues long. The germline CDR1 and CDR2 sequences are SEHNR and FQNEAQ (reference sequence). Full variable domain (remainder filled in from reference TRBV7-9 and TRBJ1-4): DTGVSQNPRHKITKRGQNVTFRCDPISEHNRLYWYRQTLGQGPEFLTYFQNEAQLEKSRLLSDRFSAERPKGSFSTLEIQRTEQGDSAMYLCASSDAARGDEKLFFGSGTQLSVL.

The chain carries TRBV5-1 and TRBJ2-7; D remains unclear. The CDR3 is 18 amino acids. Germline loops: CDR1 SGHRS, CDR2 YFSETQ. Trimming cost V 0 bases and J 4 bases, with 23 bases left between them. CDR3 bases: TGCGCCAGCAGCTTGGCCAAGGAGCCGGCAGCCCCTCTGTACGAGCAGTACTTC. Its translation: CASSLAKEPAAPLYEQYF.

This chain connects TRBV10-3 to TRBJ1-6; TRBD1 aligns across 10 bases. Losses at the gene ends were 6 bases for V and 9 bases for J; bases not matched to a gene: 8. This CDR3 is built from 15 residues. Germline CDR1 is ENHRY and CDR2 is SYGVKD. The CDR3: CAISPGQGVGSPLHF. The DNA of the CDR3 is TGTGCCATCAGCCCCGGACAGGGGGTAGGTTCACCCCTCCACTTT.

This chain connects TRBV18 to TRBJ2-5, with 13 bases identical to TRBD2. The CDR3 runs 16 residues. The germline V gene encodes CDR1 KGHSH and CDR2 LQKENI. The V segment lost 3 bases and the J segment 4 bases; nucleotides outside the gene matches: 5. CDR3 protein: CASSPSGLAGVETQYF. CDR3 DNA: TGTGCCAGCTCACCGTCCGGACTAGCGGGGGTAGAGACCCAGTACTTC.

V usage is TRBV7-2 and J usage is TRBJ2-5; TRBD2 agrees at 13 bases. V was pared by 2 bases and J by 4 bases, with 13 bases of the junction left unmatched. Germline loops: CDR1 SGHTA, CDR2 FQGNSA. This CDR3 contains 19 residues. CDR3 protein: CASSLRGLAGFRVGETQYF. CDR3 nucleotide sequence: TGTGCCAGCAGCTTAAGGGGACTAGCGGGGTTTAGGGTGGGAGAGACCCAGTACTTC.

The chain has TRBV19 and TRBJ1-1; tentatively, D is TRBD1 (6 bases). Germline lookup yields CDR1 LNHDA and CDR2 SQIVND (reference sequence). The CDR3 length is 14 residues. V lost 5 bases, J lost 1 base, and 11 bases lay in between. The CDR3: CASSGRGGNTEAFF. CDR3 nucleotides: TGTGCCAGTAGTGGCAGGGGTGGGAACACTGAAGCTTTCTTT. The whole variable domain, remainder taken from reference TRBV19 and TRBJ1-1, is DGGITQSPKYLFRKEGQNVTLSCEQNLNHDAMYWYRQDPGQGLRLIYYSQIVNDFQKGDIAEGYSVSREKKESFPLTVTSAQKNPTAFYLCASSGRGGNTEAFFGQGTRLTVV.

The chain links TRBV7-9 to TRBJ1-6, with TRBD1 matching 10 bases. The V gene's germline CDR1 is SEHNR and CDR2 FQNEAQ (reference sequence). Trimming removed 1 base from V and 8 bases from J; junction bases left unmatched: 2. This CDR3 region has 15 residues. The CDR3 nucleotides read TGTGCCAGCAGCTTAGGGGACAGGGGTTATTCACCCCTCCACTTT. It translates to CASSLGDRGYSPLHF.

The J gene is TRBJ2-2, the V gene TRBV4-1, with unresolved D. The V end was cut by 0 bases, the J end by 7 bases, with 21 bases between. The germline V gene has CDR1 MGHRA and CDR2 YSYEKL. The CDR3 consists of 18 residues. This chain's CDR3 is CASSQDPWRSVVVGELFF. CDR3 nucleotide sequence: TGCGCCAGCAGCCAAGACCCTTGGAGAAGTGTGGTAGTCGGGGAGCTGTTTTTT.

The chain is built from TRBV7-2 and TRBJ2-7; perhaps TRBD2 as D (7 bases). The V gene's germline CDR1 is SGHTA and CDR2 FQGNSA. The V end was cut by 5 bases, the J end by 6 bases, with 20 bases between. The CDR3 has 15 amino acids. CDR3: CASSARLAEGVEQYF. CDR3 bases: TGTGCCAGCAGCGCCCGACTAGCCGAGGGGGTCGAGCAGTACTTC. The entire variable domain, with the rest obtained from reference TRBV7-2 and TRBJ2-7, is as follows: GAGVSQSPSNKVTEKGKDVELRCDPISGHTALYWYRQSLGQGLEFLIYFQGNSAPDKSGLPSDRFSAERTGGSVSTLTIQRTQQEDSAVYLCASSARLAEGVEQYFGPGTRLTVT.

CDR3 sequence: CASSQERRGLGEKLFF. The DNA for the CDR3 is TGTGCCAGCAGCCAAGAAAGAAGGGGGCTGGGTGAAAAACTGTTTTTT. The V gene is TRBV4-2, the J gene TRBJ1-4, with 7 bases identical to TRBD1. The V and J ends lost 0 bases and 7 bases, in that order; junction bases with no gene match: 8. In germline, CDR1 is LGHNA, CDR2 YNFKEQ. The CDR3 runs to 16 residues.

This chain links TRBV4-2 with TRBJ2-1; perhaps TRBD2 as D (5 bases). CDR3 length: 15 residues. V dropped 4 bases and J dropped 0 bases, with 10 bases sitting between them. Germline CDR1 reads LGHNA; CDR2 reads YNFKEQ. Here the CDR3 DNA reads TGTGCCAGCAGCCTTACTAGGAGCTCCTACAATGAGCAGTTCTTC. It codes for CASSLTRSSYNEQFF.

This rearrangement joins TRBV18 to TRBJ2-7, with 13 bases that match TRBD2. V gave up 6 bases and J gave up 2 bases; unmatched junction bases: 4. The CDR3 is 15 residues long. Germline V lookup: CDR1 KGHSH, CDR2 LQKENI. CDR3 in amino acids: CASSSGLAGTYEQYF. The CDR3 DNA follows: TGTGCCAGCTCTTCGGGACTAGCGGGGACCTACGAGCAGTACTTC.

The rearrangement uses TRBV9 and TRBJ2-1; a weak D match, TRBD1 (6 bases). There are 15 residues in the CDR3. Trimming removed 0 bases at V and 5 bases at J, with 12 bases between. Germline values: CDR1 SGDLS, CDR2 YYNGEE. This CDR3 reads CASSVGGWDNNEQFF. Here the CDR3 DNA reads TGTGCCAGCAGCGTAGGGGGGTGGGACAACAATGAGCAGTTCTTC.

This sequence joins TRBV18 and TRBJ2-7, with D possibly TRBD2 on 6 matching bases. Germline V gene sequence: CDR1 KGHSH, CDR2 LQKENI. Trimming left V 2 bases short and J 4 bases short, with 15 bases between. The CDR3 contains 15 residues. The CDR3 here is CASSPGGTALYEQYF. The CDR3, as DNA: TGTGCCAGCTCACCAGGGGGGACTGCCCTTTACGAGCAGTACTTC.

The V gene is TRBV5-5, the J gene TRBJ2-2; 10 bases match TRBD2. CDR3 length: 16 residues. Germline CDR1 reads SGHKS; CDR2 reads YYEKEE (reference sequence). The junction had 5 bases not matched to a gene; V was cut back by 0 bases and J by 6 bases. For the CDR3, the DNA is TGTGCCAGCAGCTTGGAAAGCGGGGGGGCCCCCGGGGAGCTGTTTTTT. Protein: CASSLESGGAPGELFF. The full variable domain, in which reference TRBV5-5 and TRBJ2-2 provide the parts outside the CDR3, is DAGVTQSPTHLIKTRGQQVTLRCSPISGHKSVSWYQQVLGQGPQFIFQYYEKEERGRGNFPDRFSARQFPNYSSELNVNALLLGDSALYLCASSLESGGAPGELFFGEGSRLTVL.

This clone occurred a few times. The rearrangement joins TRBV6-1 to TRBJ1-1; D not certain. Germline CDR1 and CDR2: MNHNS and SASEGT. The CDR3 contains 14 residues. V was clipped by 7 bases and J by 0 bases, with 12 bases between them. DNA of the CDR3: TGTGCCAGCACGGTTAGCGAGATGAACACTGAAGCTTTCTTT. Translating gives CASTVSEMNTEAFF.

This clone showed up just once. This chain connects TRBV6-1 to TRBJ2-7, with 10 bases matching TRBD1. The CDR3 consists of 14 residues. The germline CDR1 and CDR2 sequences are MNHNS and SASEGT. Trimming took 11 bases from V and 4 from J; bases not matched to a gene: 11. The CDR3 DNA reads as TGTGCCGCCCAGACCGGGACAGGGGAATACGAGCAGTACTTC. Protein product: CAAQTGTGEYEQYF.

The rearrangement joins TRBV7-2 to TRBJ2-7, with TRBD2 identical over 12 bases. V trimming: 1 base; J trimming: 4 bases; junction bases outside the gene matches: 5. The CDR3 has 16 amino acids. Germline V gives CDR1 SGHTA, CDR2 FQGNSA. The CDR3 is CASSLVLTSGRYEQYF. CDR3 nucleotide sequence: TGTGCCAGCAGCTTAGTGCTAACTAGCGGGAGGTACGAGCAGTACTTC.